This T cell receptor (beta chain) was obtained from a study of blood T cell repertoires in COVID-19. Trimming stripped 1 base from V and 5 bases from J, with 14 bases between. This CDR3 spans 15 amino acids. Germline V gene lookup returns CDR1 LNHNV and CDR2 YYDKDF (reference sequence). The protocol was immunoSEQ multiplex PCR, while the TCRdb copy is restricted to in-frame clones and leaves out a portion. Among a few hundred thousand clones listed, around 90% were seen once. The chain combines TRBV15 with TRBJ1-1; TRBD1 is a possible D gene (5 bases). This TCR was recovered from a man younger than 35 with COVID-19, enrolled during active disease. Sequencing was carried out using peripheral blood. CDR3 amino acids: CATSRGRGGGTEAFF. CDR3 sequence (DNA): TGTGCCACCAGCAGAGGGAGGGGCGGGGGGACTGAAGCTTTCTTT.